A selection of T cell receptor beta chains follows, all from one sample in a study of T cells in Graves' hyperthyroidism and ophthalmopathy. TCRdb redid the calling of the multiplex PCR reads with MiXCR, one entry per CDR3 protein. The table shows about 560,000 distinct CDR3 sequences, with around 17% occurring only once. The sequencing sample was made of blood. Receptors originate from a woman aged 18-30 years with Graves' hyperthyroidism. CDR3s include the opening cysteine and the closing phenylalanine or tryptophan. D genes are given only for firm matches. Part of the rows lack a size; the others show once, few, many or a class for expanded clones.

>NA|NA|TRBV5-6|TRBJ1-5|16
CASSASGLLGNQPQHF
TGTGCCAGCAGCGCATCAGGGTTATTGGGCAATCAGCCCCAGCATTTT
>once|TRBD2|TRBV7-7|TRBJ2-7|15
CASSLRAGATYEQYF
TGTGCCAGCAGCTTAAGGGCGGGAGCGACCTACGAGCAGTACTTC
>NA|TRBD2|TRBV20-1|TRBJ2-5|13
CSAAREGQETQYF
TGCAGTGCGGCGCGGGAGGGCCAAGAGACCCAGTACTTC
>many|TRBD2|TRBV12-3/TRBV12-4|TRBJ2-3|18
CASSGGTSGGTSTDTQYF
TGTGCCAGCAGTGGGGGGACTAGCGGGGGGACTAGCACAGATACGCAGTATTTT
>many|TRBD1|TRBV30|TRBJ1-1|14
CAWGQGAFGTEAFF
TGTGCCTGGGGACAGGGGGCGTTTGGCACTGAAGCTTTCTTT
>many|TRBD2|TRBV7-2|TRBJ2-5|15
CASSSLAGGRETQYF
TGTGCCAGCAGCTCACTAGCGGGGGGGCGAGAGACCCAGTACTTC
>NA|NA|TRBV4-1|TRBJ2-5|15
CASSQDDRFGETQYF
TGCGCCAGCAGCCAAGATGACAGGTTCGGAGAGACCCAGTACTTC
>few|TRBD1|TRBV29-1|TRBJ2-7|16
CSAKTPGTGVSYEQYF
TGCAGCGCCAAAACCCCCGGGACAGGGGTGTCCTACGAGCAGTACTTC
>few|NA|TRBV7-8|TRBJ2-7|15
CASSSRGGDGYEQYF
TGTGCCAGCAGCTCACGGGGCGGGGACGGCTACGAGCAGTACTTC
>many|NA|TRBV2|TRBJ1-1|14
CASSVRGLWTEAFF
TGTGCCAGCAGTGTCAGGGGTTTGTGGACTGAAGCTTTCTTT
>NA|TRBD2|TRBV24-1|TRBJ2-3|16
CATSDRLAGIADTQYF
TGTGCCACCAGTGATCGACTAGCGGGGATCGCAGATACGCAGTATTTT
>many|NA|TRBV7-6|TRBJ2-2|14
CASSLGADTGELFF
TGTGCCAGCAGCTTAGGCGCGGACACCGGGGAGCTGTTTTTT
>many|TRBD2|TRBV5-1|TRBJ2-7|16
CASSPGGLADTYEQYF
TGCGCCAGCAGCCCGGGGGGACTAGCGGATACCTACGAGCAGTACTTC
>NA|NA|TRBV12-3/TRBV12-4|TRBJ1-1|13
CASSNGASSEAFF
TGTGCCAGCAGTAACGGGGCATCCTCAGAAGCTTTCTTT
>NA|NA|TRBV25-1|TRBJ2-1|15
CASSESSPTYNEQFF
TGTGCCAGCAGCGAATCTTCACCTACCTACAATGAGCAGTTCTTC
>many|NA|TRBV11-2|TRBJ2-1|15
CASSLGGERYNEQFF
TGTGCCAGCAGCTTAGGGGGGGAGAGGTACAATGAGCAGTTCTTC
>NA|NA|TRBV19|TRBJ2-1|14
CASSIGTPYNEQFF
TGTGCCAGTAGTATTGGGACACCGTACAATGAGCAGTTCTTC
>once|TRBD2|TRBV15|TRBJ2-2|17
CATSRDSSPGRTGELFF
TGTGCCACCAGCAGAGATTCCTCTCCCGGGAGGACCGGGGAGCTGTTTTTT
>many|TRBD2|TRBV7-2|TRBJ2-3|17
CASSLASAGGNTDTQYF
TGTGCCAGCAGCTTAGCGTCGGCGGGAGGGAACACAGATACGCAGTATTTT
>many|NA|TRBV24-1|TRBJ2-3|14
CATSDSGSTDTQYF
TGTGCCACCAGTGATTCGGGGTCCACAGATACGCAGTATTTT
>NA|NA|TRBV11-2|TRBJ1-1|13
CASRSIEGVEAFF
TGTGCCAGCAGGTCCATTGAGGGGGTTGAAGCTTTCTTT
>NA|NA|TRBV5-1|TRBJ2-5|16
CASSLGTAGITETQYF
TGCGCCAGCAGCTTGGGAACAGCAGGGATAACGGAGACCCAGTACTTC
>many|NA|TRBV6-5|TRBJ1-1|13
CASSYENRAEAFF
TGTGCCAGCAGTTACGAGAACCGGGCTGAAGCTTTCTTT
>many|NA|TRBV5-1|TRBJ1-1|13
CASSVMQGGEAFF
TGCGCCAGCAGCGTTATGCAGGGAGGTGAAGCTTTCTTT
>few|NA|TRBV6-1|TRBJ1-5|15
CASRVDNGGNQPQHF
TGTGCCAGCAGAGTGGACAACGGGGGCAATCAGCCCCAGCATTTT
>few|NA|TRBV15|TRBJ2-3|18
CATSSGQTLGLVTDTQYF
TGTGCCACCAGCAGTGGACAAACACTGGGCCTGGTCACAGATACGCAGTATTTT
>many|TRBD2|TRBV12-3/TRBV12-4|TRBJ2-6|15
CASRGGTAGANVLTF
TGTGCCAGCAGGGGGGGGACGGCCGGGGCCAACGTCCTGACTTTC
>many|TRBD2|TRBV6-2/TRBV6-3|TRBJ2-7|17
CASSYMAGGSVSYEQYF
TGTGCCAGCAGTTACATGGCAGGCGGGAGTGTCTCCTACGAGCAGTACTTC
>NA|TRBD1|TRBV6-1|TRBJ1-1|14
CASRGTGGRFEAFF
TGTGCCAGCAGGGGGACAGGGGGTCGATTTGAAGCTTTCTTT
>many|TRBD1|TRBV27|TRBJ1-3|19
CASSPSGTGTDFRGNTIYF
TGTGCCAGCAGTCCATCTGGGACAGGGACCGACTTCCGGGGAAACACCATATATTTT
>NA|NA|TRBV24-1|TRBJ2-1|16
CATSDLNQGSYNEQFF
TGTGCCACCAGTGATTTGAACCAGGGATCCTACAATGAGCAGTTCTTC
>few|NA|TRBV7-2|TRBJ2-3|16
CASSLVGGPGTDTQYF
TGTGCCAGCAGCTTAGTGGGGGGGCCCGGCACAGATACGCAGTATTTT
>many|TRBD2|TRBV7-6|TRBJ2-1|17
CASSLALRSGSWNEQFF
TGTGCCAGCAGCTTAGCGCTTCGTAGCGGGAGTTGGAATGAGCAGTTCTTC